This T cell receptor (beta chain) derives from a study of CD8 T cells in Susac syndrome. The CDR3 is 16 amino acids. Germline lookup yields CDR1 DFQATT and CDR2 SNEGSKA (reference sequence). J lost 9 bases, V lost 6 bases, and 18 bases had no gene match. Random hexamers primed reverse transcription of about 0.45 to 1 ug RNA. Each CDR3 protein gets one entry after TCRdb re-called the immunoSEQ multiplex PCR reads with MiXCR. Counted here are roughly 250,000 distinct CDR3 sequences, about 95% occurring once; the ten biggest clones make up approximately 0.1%. V usage is TRBV20-1 and J usage is TRBJ2-1; TRBD1 matches 9 bases. Sequenced sample: CD4+ T cells from PBMCs. The origin of this receptor is a human donor with Susac syndrome. In nucleotides, the CDR3 is TGCAGTGCCGATCCCAAGAAGACAGGGGGGATCAGTGAGCAGTTCTTC. It translates to CSADPKKTGGISEQFF.